This TCR beta chain derives from a study of human T cells and chemical hapten exposure. As for the study in general: Reading of the patch tests, which applied 0.01% DPC to the upper back, occurred at 6 days. Study results and caveats: Patch test score tracked positively with PT1 expanded TCR counts. There was no change with DPC sensitization in TCRs above 1 in 1000 frequency.

Indicated time point: patch test 2, 6 weeks after DPC sensitization. Treatment described: therapeutic diphenylcyclopropenone sensitization with weekly scalp DPC. TCRdb reprocessed the RACE reads with MiXCR, giving one entry per CDR3 protein. The sample has over 70,000 distinct CDR3 sequences; 9.5% to 13% are singletons. Germline CDR1 is ENHRY and CDR2 is SYGVKD. This CDR3 contains 13 residues. Unmatched junction bases numbered 2, after V lost 8 bases and J lost 1 base. On this clonotype itself: Antigen unknown.

This rearrangement joins TRBV10-3 to TRBJ1-5; 7 nucleotides align to TRBD1. Here the sequenced sample was whole blood, taken in connection with sensitization to the hapten diphenylcyclopropenone (DPC). The clonotype comes from a man younger than 35 with alopecia areata. Some clones in this sample may be carry-over from other donors' samples. CDR3: CAIRDSSNQPQHF. The CDR3 DNA is TGTGCCATCCGGGACAGCAGCAATCAGCCCCAGCATTTT.